The 24 T cell receptor beta chains below were found in one sample sequenced in a study of lymphopenia after photon versus proton radiotherapy. Here immunoSEQ multiplex PCR was the method, and the copy in TCRdb shows in-frame clones only, minus some. The sample has more than 25,000 clones; under 90% are singletons. Sequences were derived from peripheral blood, sampled from a patient treated with photon-based radiotherapy. These receptor sequences come from a woman in her forties or fifties with pancreatic cancer.

This sequence joins TRBV5-1 and TRBJ2-3; D gene ambiguous. The CDR3 has 15 amino acids. Germline CDR1 SGHRS, CDR2 YFSETQ. The V gene lost 0 bases and the J gene lost 5 bases, with 13 bases spanning the gap. The CDR3 loop is CASSLVGKGLDTQYF. CDR3 bases: TGCGCCAGCAGCTTGGTGGGAAAGGGTTTAGATACGCAGTATTTT.

The CDR3 sequence is CATSSQEGGEAFF. The DNA for the CDR3 is TGTGCCACCAGCAGCCAAGAGGGTGGAGAAGCTTTCTTT. The chain couples TRBV15 to TRBJ1-1; D call uncertain. Trimming stripped 3 bases from V and 8 bases from J, with 13 bases between. Germline values: CDR1 LNHNV, CDR2 YYDKDF (reference sequence). The CDR3 length is 13 residues. Full variable domain (outside the CDR3, taken from reference TRBV15 and TRBJ1-1): DAMVIQNPRYQVTQFGKPVTLSCSQTLNHNVMYWYQQKSSQAPKLLFHYYDKDFNNEADTPDNFQSRRPNTSFCFLDIRSPGLGDTAMYLCATSSQEGGEAFFGQGTRLTVV.

V is TRBV6-5 and J is TRBJ2-1; D remains ambiguous. The CDR3 length is 11 residues. The germline gives CDR1 MNHEY, CDR2 SVGAGI. V was cut by 6 bases and J by 5 bases, with 5 bases left in between. CDR3 residues: CASSLNNEQFF. CDR3 DNA: TGTGCCAGCAGCTTAAACAATGAGCAGTTCTTC.

The chain carries TRBV5-1 and TRBJ2-3, with 10 positions matching TRBD1. Germline lookup yields CDR1 SGHRS and CDR2 YFSETQ. CDR3 length: 17 amino acids. V lost 4 bases and J lost 4; bases outside the gene matches: 12. DNA for the CDR3: TGCGCCAGCAGCCCTACCTTGACAGGGGGCGGTTCAGATACGCAGTATTTT. Translation: CASSPTLTGGGSDTQYF.

This chain joins TRBV30 and TRBJ2-3; D gene uncertain. Per germline, CDR1 GTSNPN and CDR2 SVGIG (reference sequence). The CDR3 loop spans 12 amino acids. Between the trimmed V and J ends, which lost 3 bases and 0 bases, there was a span of 4 bases. This chain's CDR3 is CAWRVSTDTQYF. The CDR3 nucleotides are TGTGCCTGGAGAGTTAGCACAGATACGCAGTATTTT.

The V gene is TRBV5-4, the J gene TRBJ2-7; 7 bases line up with TRBD1. The germline CDR1 and CDR2 sequences are SGHNT and YYREEE (reference sequence). CDR3 length: 13 residues. The V and J ends lost 7 bases and 3 bases, in that order; junction bases with no gene match: 7. Written as DNA, the CDR3 is TGTGCCAGCTACCGGGACAGAATCTACGAGCAGTACTTC. Residues: CASYRDRIYEQYF.

The V call is TRBV21-1, the J call TRBJ2-3; the tabulated D call, TRBD1, remains unverified against the DNA. TRBV21-1 is recorded as a pseudogene. The CDR3 is made up of 16 amino acids. The CDR3 loop reads CASSKIIRQNTDTQYF. The CDR3 DNA follows: TGTGCCAGCAGCAAAATCATCAGACAAAACACAGATACGCAGTATTTT.

This sequence joins TRBV7-9 and TRBJ2-1; D remains ambiguous. V lost 1 base and J 5 bases, leaving 3 bases between the germline ends. Germline-derived CDR1 and CDR2 are SEHNR and FQNEAQ (reference sequence). There are 12 residues in the CDR3. The CDR3 sequence: CASSLGNNEQFF. CDR3 DNA: TGTGCCAGCAGCTTAGGGAACAATGAGCAGTTCTTC.

The chain couples TRBV19 to TRBJ2-7, with D uncertain. CDR3 length equals 16 residues. The germline V gene has CDR1 LNHDA and CDR2 SQIVND (reference sequence). V lost 0 bases to trimming and J lost 2 bases, with 14 bases between them. The DNA of the CDR3 is TGTGCCAGTAGTATAGAGCAGCTCCATAGGACCTACGAGCAGTACTTC. Protein product: CASSIEQLHRTYEQYF.

This chain links TRBV29-1 with TRBJ1-1; 7 bases match TRBD1. Unmatched junction bases numbered 8, after V lost 7 bases and J lost 0 bases. The CDR3 extends over 14 amino acids. The germline V gene has CDR1 SQVTM and CDR2 ANQGSEA. The CDR3 nucleotides are TGCAGCGCTGGAGCCGGGACAGTGAACACTGAAGCTTTCTTT. It codes for CSAGAGTVNTEAFF.

This chain connects TRBV28 to TRBJ1-1; 8 bases are shared with TRBD1. CDR1 is MDHEN and CDR2 is SYDVKM in the germline V gene. The CDR3 is made up of 16 amino acids. V was clipped by 5 bases and J by 1 base; unmatched bases: 9. DNA of the CDR3: TGTGCCAGCAGTCTATCGACAGGGGCAGGGAACACTGAAGCTTTCTTT. This encodes CASSLSTGAGNTEAFF.

This rearrangement joins TRBV4-1 to TRBJ2-5, with 7 bases lining up with TRBD1. The CDR3 contains 15 residues. Per germline, CDR1 MGHRA and CDR2 YSYEKL. V shed 6 bases, J shed 10 bases, and the junction held 17 bases outside the gene matches. The CDR3 coding sequence is TGCGCCAGCAGGGCGGAAGGGGGCGCTCTAAGGGGCCAGTACTTC. Its translation: CASRAEGGALRGQYF.

The chain has TRBV28 and TRBJ1-2; 9 nucleotides agree with TRBD1. Germline CDR1 is MDHEN and CDR2 is SYDVKM. V was pared by 6 bases and J by 8 bases, with 7 bases of the junction left unmatched. The CDR3 totals 13 residues. The CDR3 sequence: CASRRQGGRGYTF. Here the CDR3 DNA reads TGTGCCAGCAGACGACAGGGGGGTAGGGGCTACACCTTC.

The rearrangement uses TRBV28 and TRBJ2-3; D possibly corresponds to TRBD1 (5 bases). Germline V gene lookup returns CDR1 MDHEN and CDR2 SYDVKM. The V end was cut by 5 bases, the J end by 9 bases, with 18 bases between. The CDR3 runs to 14 residues. CDR3 nucleotides: TGTGCCAGCAGTGCCCCGGACACCCAAGCCACGCAGTATTTT. Translated: CASSAPDTQATQYF.

This clone was detected only a few times. V is TRBV10-3 and J is TRBJ1-1, with TRBD1 identical over 9 bases. In germline, CDR1 is ENHRY, CDR2 SYGVKD. There are 12 residues in the CDR3. Unmatched junction bases numbered 2, after V lost 4 bases and J lost 8 bases. The CDR3 bases are TGTGCCATCAGTGCCGGGACAGGGGAAGCTTTCTTT. Translation gives CAISAGTGEAFF.

V usage is TRBV4-1 and J usage is TRBJ1-3; D gene uncertain. Germline V gene lookup returns CDR1 MGHRA and CDR2 YSYEKL. This CDR3 comprises 13 residues. The V end was cut by 4 bases, the J end by 4 bases, with 8 bases between. CDR3 protein: CASSLSPGNTIYF. The CDR3 nucleotides are TGCGCCAGCAGCCTTAGTCCCGGAAACACCATATATTTT.

The chain uses TRBV18 and TRBJ2-1; 7 bases fit TRBD2. CDR1 is KGHSH, CDR2 LQKENI, per germline. J gave up 0 bases and V 1 base, and 3 bases lay outside the gene matches. CDR3 size: 16 residues. The CDR3 sequence is CASSPRTRSSYNEQFF. The DNA for the CDR3 is TGTGCCAGCTCACCACGGACTAGGAGCTCCTACAATGAGCAGTTCTTC.

The gene calls are TRBV9 and TRBJ1-1; 7 bases map to TRBD1. Germline V gene sequence: CDR1 SGDLS, CDR2 YYNGEE. V shed 4 bases, J shed 5 bases, and the junction held 8 bases outside the gene matches. The CDR3 is 14 residues long. CDR3 DNA: TGTGCCAGCAGCCCCAGACAGGGATCGACTGAAGCTTTCTTT. This sequence encodes CASSPRQGSTEAFF.

The chain couples TRBV14 to TRBJ1-1; possible D gene TRBD1, 6 bases. CDR1 is SGHDN, CDR2 FVKESK, per germline. Between the trimmed V and J ends, which lost 7 bases and 0 bases, there was a span of 9 bases. This CDR3 has 13 amino acids. The DNA for the CDR3 is TGTGCCAGCAACAGGGTCGTGAACACTGAAGCTTTCTTT. Its translation is CASNRVVNTEAFF. Drawing the rest from reference TRBV14 and TRBJ1-1, the complete variable domain is EAGVTQFPSHSVIEKGQTVTLRCDPISGHDNLYWYRRVMGKEIKFLLHFVKESKQDESGMPNNRFLAERTGGTYSTLKVQPAELEDSGVYFCASNRVVNTEAFFGQGTRLTVV.

V is TRBV7-2 and J is TRBJ1-3; a weak D match, TRBD1 (6 bases). The CDR3 is made up of 16 amino acids. V dropped 1 base and J dropped 4 bases, with 14 bases sitting between them. Germline CDR1 and CDR2: SGHTA and FQGNSA. The CDR3 nucleotides are TGTGCCAGCAGCTTAGTTTCAGGGGTCGCCGGAAACACCATATATTTT. It yields the protein CASSLVSGVAGNTIYF.

J is TRBJ2-7 and V is TRBV5-4, with D possibly being TRBD2 (6 bases). The V end was cut by 0 bases, the J end by 3 bases, with 16 bases between. The V gene's germline CDR1 is SGHNT and CDR2 YYREEE (reference sequence). The CDR3 length is 16 residues. Here the CDR3 reads CASSLDTGVDFYEQYF. The CDR3 nucleotides are TGTGCCAGCAGCTTGGATACGGGAGTCGACTTCTACGAGCAGTACTTC.

The chain couples TRBV7-6 to TRBJ2-1; TRBD1 aligns across 9 bases. Trimming cost V 5 bases and J 7 bases; bases outside gene matches: 9. Germline loops: CDR1 SGHVS, CDR2 FNYEAQ. This CDR3 is 15 amino acids long. The chain's CDR3 is CASSQPGQGLNEQFF. The CDR3 DNA sequence: TGTGCCAGCAGCCAACCGGGACAGGGCCTGAATGAGCAGTTCTTC.

V is TRBV4-3 and J is TRBJ2-7, with D uncertain. This CDR3 contains 15 residues. The germline gives CDR1 LGHNA, CDR2 YSLEER. With 0 bases removed from V and 4 bases from J, the gap between germline ends came to 13 bases. The CDR3 here is CASSQEGSETYEQYF. Here the CDR3 DNA reads TGCGCCAGCAGCCAAGAAGGGTCGGAAACTTACGAGCAGTACTTC.

This clone was seen only a few times. The chain uses TRBV27 and TRBJ2-2, with D unclear. Germline values: CDR1 MNHEY, CDR2 SMNVEV (reference sequence). This CDR3 spans 15 amino acids. V was clipped by 0 bases and J by 5 bases, with 10 bases between them. The CDR3 protein is CASSLSSALTGELFF. The CDR3 bases are TGTGCCAGCAGTTTATCTAGTGCCCTGACCGGGGAGCTGTTTTTT.